This T cell receptor beta chain derives from a study of blood T cell repertoires in COVID-19. This clone was picked up a small number of times. V was clipped by 5 bases and J by 8 bases, with 12 bases between them. The CDR3 is made up of 11 amino acids. The germline V gene encodes CDR1 GTSNPN and CDR2 SVGIG (reference sequence). Methods used by the authors: From reference gene primer amplification, estimates of nucleated cell counts were derived. Libraries were prepared by immunoSEQ multiplex PCR; TCRdb keeps only in-frame clonotypes and omits some of them. The DNA was the basis for D and trimming; V, J and clone size are from that table. This sample has around 35,000 clones, with approximately 91% found just once.

This TCR was recovered from a human donor in a cohort sampled during active COVID-19. Source material: peripheral blood. V gene TRBV30 combines with J gene TRBJ1-2; D gene ambiguous. CDR3 nucleotides: TGTGCCTGGGTACAGTCTCGGGGCTACACCTTC. It translates to CAWVQSRGYTF.